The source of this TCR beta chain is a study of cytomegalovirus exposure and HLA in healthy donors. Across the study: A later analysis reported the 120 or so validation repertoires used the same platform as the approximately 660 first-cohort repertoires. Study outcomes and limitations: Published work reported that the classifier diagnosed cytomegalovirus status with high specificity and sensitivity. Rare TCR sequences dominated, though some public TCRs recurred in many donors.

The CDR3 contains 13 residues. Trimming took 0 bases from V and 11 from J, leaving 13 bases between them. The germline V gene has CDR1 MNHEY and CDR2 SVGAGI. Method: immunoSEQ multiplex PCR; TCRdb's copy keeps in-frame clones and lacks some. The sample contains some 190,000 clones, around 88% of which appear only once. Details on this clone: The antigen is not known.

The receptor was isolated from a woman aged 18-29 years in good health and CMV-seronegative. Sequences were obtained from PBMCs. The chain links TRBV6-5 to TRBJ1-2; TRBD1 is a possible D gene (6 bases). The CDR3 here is CASSYSRSGEYTF. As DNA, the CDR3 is TGTGCCAGCAGTTACTCGAGATCAGGGGAGTACACCTTC.